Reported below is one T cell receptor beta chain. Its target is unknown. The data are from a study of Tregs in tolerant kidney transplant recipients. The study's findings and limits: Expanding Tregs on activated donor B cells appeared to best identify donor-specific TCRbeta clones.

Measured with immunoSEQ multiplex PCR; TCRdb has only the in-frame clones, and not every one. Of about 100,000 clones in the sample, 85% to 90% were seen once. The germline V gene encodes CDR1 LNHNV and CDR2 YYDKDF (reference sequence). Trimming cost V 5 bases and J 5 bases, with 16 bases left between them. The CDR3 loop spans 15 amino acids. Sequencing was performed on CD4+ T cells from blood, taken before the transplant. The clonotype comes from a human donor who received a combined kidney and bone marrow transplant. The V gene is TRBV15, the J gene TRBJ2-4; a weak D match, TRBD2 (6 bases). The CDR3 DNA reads TGTGCCACCAGCGACGGGGGTGGAGGGGAAAACATTCAGTACTTC. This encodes CATSDGGGGENIQYF.